These 6 T cell receptor beta chains were all obtained from the same sample, sequenced in a study of blood T cells in healthy people across ages. Primers used in a second PCR of about 6 to 11 cycles were a sample-barcoded 5' primer and a J-beta primer mix. TCRdb fed the 5' RACE reads into MiXCR, producing one record per CDR3 protein. The sample lists about 1.4 million distinct CDR3 sequences; approximately 59% were seen once. Sequencing used blood. These TCRs come from a man aged 18-30 years in good health.

This clonotype was seen more than once but under ten times. CDR3 sequence reads: CSVDSLEGDTF. The CDR3 DNA reads as TGCAGCGTTGATAGCCTCGAGGGGGACACCTTC. The gene calls are TRBV29-1 and TRBJ1-2, with a tentative D call TRBD1 (6 bases). V lost 3 bases, J lost 12 bases, and 14 bases lay in between. The CDR3 consists of 11 residues. CDR1 is SQVTM and CDR2 is ANQGSEA in the germline V gene.

This rearrangement joins TRBV7-2 to TRBJ2-1; TRBD2 agrees at 7 bases. Looked up from germline, CDR1 is SGHTA and CDR2 is FQGNSA. V trimming: 0 bases; J trimming: 6 bases; junction bases outside the gene matches: 5. CDR3 size: 15 residues. DNA of the CDR3: TGTGCCAGCAGCTTAGCGTCGGGAGGCCGCAATGAGCAGTTCTTC. It is translated as CASSLASGGRNEQFF.

In regard to this clonotype: An end of the junction differs from the germline gene, which may be a read error. Written as DNA, the CDR3 is TGTGCCATCAGTGAAGGGGACAGACTATACGAGCAGTACTTC. Translation gives CAISEGDRLYEQYF. The V gene is TRBV25-1, the J gene TRBJ2-7; 7 positions agree with TRBD1. Germline CDR1 reads MGHDK; CDR2 reads SYGVNS. The CDR3 runs 14 residues.

The CDR3 nucleotides read TGCGCCAGCCTACCTGGGGACTCCTCCTACAATGAGCAGTACTTC. The encoded protein is CASLPGDSSYNEQYF. V and J are TRBV5-1 and TRBJ2-1; a weak D match, TRBD2 (6 bases). Matching the DNA end better, TRBJ2-7 makes the J call doubtful. This CDR3 has 15 residues. Germline values: CDR1 SGHRS, CDR2 YFSETQ.

The chain couples TRBV7-9 to TRBJ1-5, with TRBD1 identical over 9 bases. Per germline, CDR1 SEHNR and CDR2 FQNEAQ (reference sequence). V shed 4 bases, J shed 6 bases, and the junction held 7 bases outside the gene matches. This CDR3 comprises 15 residues. As DNA, the CDR3 is TGTGCCAGCAGCTCCGGGGACAGGGAAGGTCAGCCCCAGCATTTT. The encoded protein is CASSSGDREGQPQHF.

The rearrangement uses TRBV7-9 and TRBJ1-1; unclear D gene. Trimming took 3 bases from V and 8 from J, leaving 10 bases between them. CDR3 length: 12 amino acids. The germline V gene encodes CDR1 SEHNR and CDR2 FQNEAQ (reference sequence). CDR3 nucleotides: TGTGCCAGCAGCTTGGTTCAGATCGAAGCTTTCTTT. Translated, it gives CASSLVQIEAFF.